The present TCR beta chain was sequenced within a study of T cell responses to AZD1222 COVID-19 vaccine. Study findings and constraints: At baseline, just a handful of AZD1222 recipients tested seropositive. Repertoires were obtained solely post-peak T cell response. Donors in the cohort were predominantly white British and more often female, and clonal diversity was possibly underestimated. Compared with day 0, the breadth and depth of the Spike-specific TCR repertoire rose significantly after two doses of AZD1222.

For this clone: Its antigen remains unidentified.

Profiled with immunoSEQ multiplex PCR; TCRdb holds only in-frame clones, not every one. The sample yields about 160,000 clones, less than 95% seen once. The germline V gene encodes CDR1 ENHRY and CDR2 SYGVKD. With V trimmed by 3 bases and J by 5 bases, 7 bases remained unmatched. This CDR3 comprises 15 residues. The genes are TRBV10-3 and TRBJ1-1, with 9 bases lining up with TRBD1. The sequences come from peripheral blood, collected on day 0 of AZD1222 vaccination. The TCR was taken from an adult in good health. The CDR3 sequence: CAISDSQGASTEAFF. In DNA form, the CDR3 reads TGTGCCATCAGTGATTCACAGGGGGCGAGTACTGAAGCTTTCTTT.